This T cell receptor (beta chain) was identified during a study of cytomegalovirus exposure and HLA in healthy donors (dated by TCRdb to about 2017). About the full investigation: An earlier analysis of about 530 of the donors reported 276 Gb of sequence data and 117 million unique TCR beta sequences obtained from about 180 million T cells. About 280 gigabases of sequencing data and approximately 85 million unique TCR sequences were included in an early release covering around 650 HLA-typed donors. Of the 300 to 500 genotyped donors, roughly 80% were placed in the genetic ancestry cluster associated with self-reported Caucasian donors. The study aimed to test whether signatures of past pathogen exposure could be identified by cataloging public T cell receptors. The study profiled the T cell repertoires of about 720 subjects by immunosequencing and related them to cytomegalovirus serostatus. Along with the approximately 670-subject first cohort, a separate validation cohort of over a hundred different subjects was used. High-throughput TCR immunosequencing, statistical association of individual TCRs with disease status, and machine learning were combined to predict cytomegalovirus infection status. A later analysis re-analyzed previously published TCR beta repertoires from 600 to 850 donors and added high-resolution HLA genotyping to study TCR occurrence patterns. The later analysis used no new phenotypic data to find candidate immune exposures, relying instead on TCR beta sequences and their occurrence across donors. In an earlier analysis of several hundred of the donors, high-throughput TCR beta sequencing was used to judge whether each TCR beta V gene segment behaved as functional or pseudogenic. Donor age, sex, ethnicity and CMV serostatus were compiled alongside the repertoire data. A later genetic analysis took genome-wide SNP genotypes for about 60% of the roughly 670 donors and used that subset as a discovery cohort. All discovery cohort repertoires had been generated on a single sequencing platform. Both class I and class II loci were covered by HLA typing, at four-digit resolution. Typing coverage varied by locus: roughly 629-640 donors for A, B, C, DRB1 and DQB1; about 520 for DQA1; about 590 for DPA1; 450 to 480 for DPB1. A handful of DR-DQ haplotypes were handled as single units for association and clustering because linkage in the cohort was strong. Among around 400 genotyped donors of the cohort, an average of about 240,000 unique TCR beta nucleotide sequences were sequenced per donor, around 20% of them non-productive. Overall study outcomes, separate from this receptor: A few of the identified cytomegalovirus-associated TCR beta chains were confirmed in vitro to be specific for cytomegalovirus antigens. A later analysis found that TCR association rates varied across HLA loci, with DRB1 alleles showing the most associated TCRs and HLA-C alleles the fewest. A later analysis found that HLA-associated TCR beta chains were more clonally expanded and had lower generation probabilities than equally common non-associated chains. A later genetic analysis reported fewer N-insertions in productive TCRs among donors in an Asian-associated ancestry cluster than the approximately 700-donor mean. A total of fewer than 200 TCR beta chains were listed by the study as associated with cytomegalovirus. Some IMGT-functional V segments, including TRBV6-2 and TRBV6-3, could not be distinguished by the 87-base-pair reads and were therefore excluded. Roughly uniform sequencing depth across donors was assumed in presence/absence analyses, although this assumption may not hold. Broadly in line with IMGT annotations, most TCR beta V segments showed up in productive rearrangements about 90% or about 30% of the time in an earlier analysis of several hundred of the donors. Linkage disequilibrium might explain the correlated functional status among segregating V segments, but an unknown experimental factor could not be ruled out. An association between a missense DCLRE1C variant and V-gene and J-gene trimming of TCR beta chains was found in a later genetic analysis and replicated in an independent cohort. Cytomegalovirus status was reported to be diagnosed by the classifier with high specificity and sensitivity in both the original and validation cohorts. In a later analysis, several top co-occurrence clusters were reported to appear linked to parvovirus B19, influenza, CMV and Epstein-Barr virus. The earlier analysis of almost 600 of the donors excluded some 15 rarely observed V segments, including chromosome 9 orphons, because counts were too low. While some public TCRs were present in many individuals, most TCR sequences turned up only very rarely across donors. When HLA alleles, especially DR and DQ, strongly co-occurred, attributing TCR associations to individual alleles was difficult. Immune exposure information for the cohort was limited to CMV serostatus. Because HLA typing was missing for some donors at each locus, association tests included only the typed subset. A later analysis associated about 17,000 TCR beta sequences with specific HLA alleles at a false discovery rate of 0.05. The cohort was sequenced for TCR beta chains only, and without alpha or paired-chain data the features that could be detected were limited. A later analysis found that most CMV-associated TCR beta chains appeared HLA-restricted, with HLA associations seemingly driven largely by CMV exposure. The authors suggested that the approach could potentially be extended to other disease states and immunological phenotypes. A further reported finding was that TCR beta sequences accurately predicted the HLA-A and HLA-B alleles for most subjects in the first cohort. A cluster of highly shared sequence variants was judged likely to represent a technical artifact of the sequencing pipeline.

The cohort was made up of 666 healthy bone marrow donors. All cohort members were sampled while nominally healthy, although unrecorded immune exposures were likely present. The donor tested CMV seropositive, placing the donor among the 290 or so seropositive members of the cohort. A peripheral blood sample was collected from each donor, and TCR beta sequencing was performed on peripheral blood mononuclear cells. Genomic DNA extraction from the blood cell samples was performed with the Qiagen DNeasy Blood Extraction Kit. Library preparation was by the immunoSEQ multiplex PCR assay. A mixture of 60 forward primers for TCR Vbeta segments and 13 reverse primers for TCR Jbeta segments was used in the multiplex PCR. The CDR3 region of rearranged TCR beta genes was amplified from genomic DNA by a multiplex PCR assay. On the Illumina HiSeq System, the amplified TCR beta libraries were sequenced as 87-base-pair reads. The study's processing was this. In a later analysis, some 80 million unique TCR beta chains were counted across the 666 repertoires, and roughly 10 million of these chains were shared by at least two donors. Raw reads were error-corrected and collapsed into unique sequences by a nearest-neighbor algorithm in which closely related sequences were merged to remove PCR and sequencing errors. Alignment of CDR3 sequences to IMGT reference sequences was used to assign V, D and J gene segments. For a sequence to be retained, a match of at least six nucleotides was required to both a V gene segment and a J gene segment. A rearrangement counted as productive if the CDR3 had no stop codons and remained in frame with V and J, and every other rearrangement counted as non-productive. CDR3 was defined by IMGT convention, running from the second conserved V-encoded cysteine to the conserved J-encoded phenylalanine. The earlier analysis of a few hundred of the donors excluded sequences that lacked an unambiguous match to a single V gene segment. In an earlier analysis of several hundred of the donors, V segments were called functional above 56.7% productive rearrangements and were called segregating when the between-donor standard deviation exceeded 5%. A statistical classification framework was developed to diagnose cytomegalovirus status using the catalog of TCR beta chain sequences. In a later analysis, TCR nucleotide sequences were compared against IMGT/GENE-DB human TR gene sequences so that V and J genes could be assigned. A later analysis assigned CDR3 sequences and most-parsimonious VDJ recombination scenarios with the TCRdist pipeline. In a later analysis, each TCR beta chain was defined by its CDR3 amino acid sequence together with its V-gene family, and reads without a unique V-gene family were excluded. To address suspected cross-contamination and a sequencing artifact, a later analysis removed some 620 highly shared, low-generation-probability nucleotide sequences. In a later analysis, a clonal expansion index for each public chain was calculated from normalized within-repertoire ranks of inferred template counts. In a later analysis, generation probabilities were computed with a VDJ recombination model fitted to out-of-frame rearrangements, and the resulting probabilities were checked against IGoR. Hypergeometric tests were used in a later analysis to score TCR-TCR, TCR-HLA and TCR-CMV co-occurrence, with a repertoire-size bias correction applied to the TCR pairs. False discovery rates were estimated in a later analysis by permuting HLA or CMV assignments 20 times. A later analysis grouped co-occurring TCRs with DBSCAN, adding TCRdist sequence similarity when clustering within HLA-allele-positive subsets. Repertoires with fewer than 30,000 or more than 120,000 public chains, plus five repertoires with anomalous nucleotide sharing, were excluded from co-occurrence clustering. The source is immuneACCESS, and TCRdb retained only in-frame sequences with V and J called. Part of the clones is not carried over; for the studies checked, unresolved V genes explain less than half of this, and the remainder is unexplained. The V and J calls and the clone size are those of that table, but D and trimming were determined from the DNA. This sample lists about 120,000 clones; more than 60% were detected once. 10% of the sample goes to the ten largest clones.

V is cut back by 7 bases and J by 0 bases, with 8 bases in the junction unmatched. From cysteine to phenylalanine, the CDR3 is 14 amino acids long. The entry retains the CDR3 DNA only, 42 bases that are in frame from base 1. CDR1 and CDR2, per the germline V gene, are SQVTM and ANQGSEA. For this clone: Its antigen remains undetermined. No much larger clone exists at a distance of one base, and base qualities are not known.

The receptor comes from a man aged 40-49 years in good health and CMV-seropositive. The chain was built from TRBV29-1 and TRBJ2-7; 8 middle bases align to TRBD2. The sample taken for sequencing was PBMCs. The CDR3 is CSATSSGRSYEQYF. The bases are TGCAGCGCTACTTCTAGCGGGCGCTCCTACGAGCAGTACTTC.